The subject of this entry is one T cell receptor beta chain. Its antigen is currently unknown. Profiled with immunoSEQ multiplex PCR; TCRdb holds only in-frame clones, not every one. The profile covers 2 million to 2.5 million clones, with roughly 92% appearing a single time and 0.37% taken by the ten largest. This sample is part of a study of shared clonotypes between healthy human individuals. Study background: With ages of 18 to 49, the donors were two women and a few men. Study observations and caveats: In having few donors, the study represented limited genetic and exposure-history diversity. Non-shared clonotypes were found to have lower generation probabilities than the clonotypes that were shared by all four of the sorted-subset donors.

Germline CDR1 reads MDHEN; CDR2 reads SYDVKM. This CDR3 is 13 amino acids long. Trimming pared 3 bases from V and 2 bases from J, leaving 7 bases between. Naive CD4+ cells were CD45RA-selected; the remaining cells were memory. This TCR was sampled from a young man in good health. Some clones in this sample may be carry-over from other donors' samples. Sequencing input: naive CD4+ T cells from PBMCs. Stated subset: CD45RA+ positively selected. The rearrangement links TRBV28 to TRBJ2-5, with no clear D. This chain's CDR3 is CASSLRSQETQYF. The CDR3 coding sequence is TGTGCCAGCAGTTTGCGCTCTCAAGAGACCCAGTACTTC.